One TCR beta chain is described in this entry. This table comes from immunoSEQ multiplex PCR, and its TCRdb copy is limited to in-frame clones, with some not included. Here the sample spans 150,000 or so clones, 85% to 95% being singletons. The germline CDR1 and CDR2 sequences are SGHVS and FQNEAQ. The V gene lost 5 bases and the J gene lost 3 bases, with 10 bases spanning the gap. The CDR3 spans 13 residues. The data originate from a study of blood T cell repertoires in COVID-19. The sequenced sample consisted of peripheral blood. The receptor comes from a woman in her fifties or sixties with COVID-19, enrolled during active disease. The chain uses TRBV7-8 and TRBJ2-5; no reliable D call. CDR3 DNA sequence: TGTGCCAGCAGCCCGGGTCAGAAAGAGACCCAGTACTTC. It specifies CASSPGQKETQYF.